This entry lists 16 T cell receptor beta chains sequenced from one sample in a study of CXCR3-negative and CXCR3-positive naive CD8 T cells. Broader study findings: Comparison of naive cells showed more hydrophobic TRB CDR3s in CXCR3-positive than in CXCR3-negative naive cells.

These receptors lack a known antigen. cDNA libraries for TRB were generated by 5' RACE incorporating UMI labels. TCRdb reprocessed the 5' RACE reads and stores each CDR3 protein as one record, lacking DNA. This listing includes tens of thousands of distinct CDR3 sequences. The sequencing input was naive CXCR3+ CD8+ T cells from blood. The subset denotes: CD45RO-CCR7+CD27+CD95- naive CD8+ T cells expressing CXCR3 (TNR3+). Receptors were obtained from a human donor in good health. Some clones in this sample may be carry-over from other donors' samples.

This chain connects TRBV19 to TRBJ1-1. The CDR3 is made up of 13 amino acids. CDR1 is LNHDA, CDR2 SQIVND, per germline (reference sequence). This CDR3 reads CASHSGGATEAFF.

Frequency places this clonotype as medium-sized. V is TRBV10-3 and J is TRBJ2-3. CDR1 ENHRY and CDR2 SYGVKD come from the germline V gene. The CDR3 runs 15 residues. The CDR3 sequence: CAIRGESTSTDTQYF.

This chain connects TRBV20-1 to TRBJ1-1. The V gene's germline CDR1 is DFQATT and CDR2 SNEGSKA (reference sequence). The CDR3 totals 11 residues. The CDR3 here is CSAGVNTEAFF.

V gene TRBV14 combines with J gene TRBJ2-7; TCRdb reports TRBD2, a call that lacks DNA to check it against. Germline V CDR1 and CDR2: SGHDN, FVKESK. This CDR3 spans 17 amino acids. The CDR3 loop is CASSQLAGGFGSYEQYF.

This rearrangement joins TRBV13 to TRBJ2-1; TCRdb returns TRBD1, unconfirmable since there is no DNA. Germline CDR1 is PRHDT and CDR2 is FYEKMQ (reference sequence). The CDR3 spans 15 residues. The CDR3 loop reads CASSLLGGQGYEQFF.

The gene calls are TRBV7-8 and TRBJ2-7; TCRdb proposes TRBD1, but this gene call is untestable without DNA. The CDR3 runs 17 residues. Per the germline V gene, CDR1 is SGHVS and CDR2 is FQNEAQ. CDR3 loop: CASSLPFTGALYYEQYF. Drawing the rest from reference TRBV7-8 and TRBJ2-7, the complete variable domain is GAGVSQSPRYKVAKRGQDVALRCDPISGHVSLFWYQQALGQGPEFLTYFQNEAQLDKSGLPSDRFFAERPEGSVSTLKIQRTQQEDSAVYLCASSLPFTGALYYEQYFGPGTRLTVT.

The CDR3 protein is CASGGRTDTQYF. The chain joins TRBV3-1 to TRBJ2-3. Germline CDR1 LGHDT, CDR2 YNNKEL (reference sequence). The CDR3 spans 12 residues.

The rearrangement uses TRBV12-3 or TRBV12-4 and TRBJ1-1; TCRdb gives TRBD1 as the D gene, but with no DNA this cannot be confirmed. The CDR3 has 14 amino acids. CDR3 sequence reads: CASSLALGQTEAFF.

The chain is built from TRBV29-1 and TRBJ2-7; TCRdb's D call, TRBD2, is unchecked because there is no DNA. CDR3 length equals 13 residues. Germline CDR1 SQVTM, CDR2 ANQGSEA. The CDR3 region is CSVDSPNSYEQYF.

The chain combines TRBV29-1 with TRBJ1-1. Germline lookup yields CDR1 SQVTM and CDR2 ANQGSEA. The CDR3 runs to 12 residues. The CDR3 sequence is CSVDFLNTEAFF.

This CDR3 is CASSPTMRASTDTQYF. J is TRBJ2-3 and V is TRBV27. Germline V gene data show CDR1 as MNHEY and CDR2 as SMNVEV (reference sequence). CDR3 length: 16 amino acids.

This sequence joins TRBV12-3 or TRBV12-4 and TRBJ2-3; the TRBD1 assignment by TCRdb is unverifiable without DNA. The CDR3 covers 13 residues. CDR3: CASSSRQDYTQYF.

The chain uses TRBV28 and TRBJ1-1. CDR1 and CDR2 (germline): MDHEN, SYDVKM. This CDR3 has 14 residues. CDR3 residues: CASSRRQANTEAFF. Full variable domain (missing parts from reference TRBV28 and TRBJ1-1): DVKVTQSSRYLVKRTGEKVFLECVQDMDHENMFWYRQDPGLGLRLIYFSYDVKMKEKGDIPEGYSVSREKKERFSLILESASTNQTSMYLCASSRRQANTEAFFGQGTRLTVV.

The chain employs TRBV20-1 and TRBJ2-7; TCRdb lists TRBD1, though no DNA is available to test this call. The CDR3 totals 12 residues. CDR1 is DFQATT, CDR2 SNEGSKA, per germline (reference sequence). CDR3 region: CSAPAGVYEQYF.

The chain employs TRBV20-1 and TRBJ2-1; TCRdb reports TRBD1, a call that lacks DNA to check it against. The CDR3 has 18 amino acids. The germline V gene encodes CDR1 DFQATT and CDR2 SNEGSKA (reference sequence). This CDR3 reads CSASGSSGRFSSYNEQFF.

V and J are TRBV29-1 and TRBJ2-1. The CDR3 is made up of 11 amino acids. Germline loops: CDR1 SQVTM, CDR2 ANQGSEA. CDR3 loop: CSVELYGEQFF.